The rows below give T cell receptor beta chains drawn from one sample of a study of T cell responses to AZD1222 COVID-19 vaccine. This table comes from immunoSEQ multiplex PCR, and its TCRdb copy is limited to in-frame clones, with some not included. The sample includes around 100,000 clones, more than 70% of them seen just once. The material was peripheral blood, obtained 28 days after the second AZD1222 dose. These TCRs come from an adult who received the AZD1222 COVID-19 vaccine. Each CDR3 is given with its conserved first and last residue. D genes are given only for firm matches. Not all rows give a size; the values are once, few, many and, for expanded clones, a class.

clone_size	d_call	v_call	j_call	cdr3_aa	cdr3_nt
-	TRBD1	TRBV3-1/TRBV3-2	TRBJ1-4	CASSQEAGGYEKLFF	TGTGCCAGCAGCCAAGAAGCAGGGGGCTACGAAAAACTGTTTTTT
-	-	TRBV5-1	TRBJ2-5	CASSLVVTKETQYF	TGCGCCAGCAGCTTGGTGGTGACAAAAGAGACCCAGTACTTC
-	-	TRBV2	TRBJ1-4	CASSTNEKLFF	TGTGCCAGCTCAACTAATGAAAAACTGTTTTTT
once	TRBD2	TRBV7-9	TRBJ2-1	CASSLALAGSYNEQFF	TGTGCCAGCAGCTTAGCCCTAGCGGGATCCTACAATGAGCAGTTCTTC
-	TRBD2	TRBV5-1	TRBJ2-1	CASSPQTSGGAREQFF	TGCGCCAGCAGCCCTCAGACTAGCGGGGGGGCCAGGGAGCAGTTCTTC
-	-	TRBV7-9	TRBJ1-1	CASSLVRGVRDTEAFF	TGTGCCAGCAGCTTAGTGAGGGGTGTTAGAGACACTGAAGCTTTCTTT
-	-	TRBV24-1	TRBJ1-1	CATSDPGSGTEAFF	TGTGCCACCAGTGATCCCGGGTCGGGGACTGAAGCTTTCTTT
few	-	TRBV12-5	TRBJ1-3	CASGLVAGFSSGNTIYF	TGTGCTAGTGGTTTGGTAGCGGGGTTTAGCTCTGGAAACACCATATATTTT
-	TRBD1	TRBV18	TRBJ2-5	CASSPIGQGAAETQYF	TGTGCCAGCTCACCGATCGGACAGGGGGCAGCGGAGACCCAGTACTTC
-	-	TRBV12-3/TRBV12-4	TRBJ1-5	CASRKQGNQPQHF	TGTGCCAGCAGGAAACAGGGAAATCAGCCCCAGCATTTT